This TCR beta chain was sequenced for a study of blood T cell repertoires in COVID-19. Study information: Specimens from acute and convalescent COVID-19 originated in the United States, Italy and Spain. PBMCs, B-cell-depleted T cells, or T cells were the source of the cDNA or gDNA that made up the material.

Per germline, CDR1 SGDLS and CDR2 YYNGEE. The CDR3 has 16 residues. Trimming took 4 bases from V and 1 from J; bases not matched to a gene: 6. Per the original data handling: Nucleated cell number was recorded as an estimate derived from reference gene primer amplification. The protocol was immunoSEQ multiplex PCR, while the TCRdb copy is restricted to in-frame clones and leaves out a portion. Clone size and the V and J calls come from that table; the DNA yielded D and trimming. The sample records about 71,000 clones, around 84% being singletons. This TCR came from a man aged 50 to 60 with active COVID-19. V usage is TRBV9 and J usage is TRBJ2-3, with 10 nucleotides matching TRBD2. The sequenced material came from peripheral blood. CDR3 coding DNA: TGTGCCAGCAGCACCGGAGGGACTAGCGGCACAGATACGCAGTATTTT. This gives the protein CASSTGGTSGTDTQYF.